These T cell receptor beta chains were read from a single sample in a study of beta chain features in type 1 diabetes. This table comes from immunoSEQ multiplex PCR, and its TCRdb copy is limited to in-frame clones, with some not included. The sample shows under 200,000 clones, 6.5% to 10% of them seen only once. Sequencing was carried out using central memory CD4+ T cells from blood. The receptors stem from a young woman with type 1 diabetes. Both conserved end residues are part of each CDR3. D genes are given only for firm matches. Part of the rows lack a size; the others show once, few, many or a class for expanded clones.

V gene	clone size	CDR3 length	D gene	J gene	CDR3 DNA	CDR3 protein
TRBV7-2	.	12	.	TRBJ2-3	TGTGCCAGCAGCTCAGGCACAGATACGCAGTATTTT	CASSSGTDTQYF
TRBV4-3	few	16	.	TRBJ2-2	TGCGCCAGCAGCCATGTCGGGTCGAGGAACACCGGGGAGCTGTTTTTT	CASSHVGSRNTGELFF
TRBV15	.	13	.	TRBJ2-7	TGTGCCACCAGCAGAGTATATGTTTTCGAGCAGTACTTC	CATSRVYVFEQYF
TRBV18	.	16	.	TRBJ2-6	TGTGCCAGCTCACCGACAGGGAGGCCTGGGGCCAACGTCCTGACTTTC	CASSPTGRPGANVLTF
TRBV15	.	17	TRBD2	TRBJ2-1	TGTGCCACCAGTCCGGGACTAGCGATTCCCTTTTGGGATGAGCAGTTCTTC	CATSPGLAIPFWDEQFF
TRBV4-3	.	16	.	TRBJ2-7	TGCGCCAGCAGCCACGAACCTTGGGCAGGGGGGTACGAGCAGTACTTC	CASSHEPWAGGYEQYF
TRBV7-6	.	15	.	TRBJ1-1	TGTGCCAGCAGCTTAGGGGCATCCTTGGACACTGAAGCTTTCTTT	CASSLGASLDTEAFF
TRBV27	few	13	TRBD1	TRBJ2-7	TGTGCCAGCAGCCCGGGACAGGGGACGGAGCAGTACTTC	CASSPGQGTEQYF
TRBV4-3	few	15	.	TRBJ2-7	TGCGCCAGCAGCCAAGATGGCAGTTCCACCTACGAGCAGTACTTC	CASSQDGSSTYEQYF
TRBV5-4	.	14	.	TRBJ2-1	TGCGCCAGCAGCTCTCTAGACGCGGGCAATGAGCAGTTCTTC	CASSSLDAGNEQFF
TRBV9	.	15	.	TRBJ1-3	TGTGCCAGCAGCGTAACCCCACAGGGACCAAACACCATATATTTT	CASSVTPQGPNTIYF
TRBV21-1	.	15	.	TRBJ1-4	TGTGCCAGCAGCGACGGACAGAAAACTAATGAAAAACTGTTTTTT	CASSDGQKTNEKLFF
TRBV6-6	few	15	TRBD1	TRBJ2-7	TGTGCCAGCCATAGCTTCGGGACAGGCTCCTACGAGCAGTACTTC	CASHSFGTGSYEQYF
TRBV7-2	.	17	TRBD1	TRBJ2-4	TGTGCCAGCAGCTTGGCCGGGACAGGGGGAGCCAAAAACATTCAGTACTTC	CASSLAGTGGAKNIQYF
TRBV5-1	.	14	TRBD2	TRBJ2-7	TGCGCCAGCAGCATAAGACTAGCCGGATACGAGCAGTACTTC	CASSIRLAGYEQYF
TRBV6-5	.	14	.	TRBJ1-1	TGTGCCAGCAGTTATGGCCTTAAGGGGACTGAAGCTTTCTTT	CASSYGLKGTEAFF
TRBV19	few	13	.	TRBJ1-1	TGTGCCAGTAGTTCACAGGTGAACACTGAAGCTTTCTTT	CASSSQVNTEAFF
TRBV29-1	.	15	.	TRBJ1-5	TGCAGCGTCGCCGACGGACTAATAGGGAATCAGCCCCAGCATTTT	CSVADGLIGNQPQHF
TRBV19	few	15	TRBD2	TRBJ2-2	TGTGCCACCGTAAGCGGGGGGGCCGGTGGCGGGGAGCTGTTTTTT	CATVSGGAGGGELFF
TRBV4-2	.	14	.	TRBJ2-3	TGTGCCAGCAGCCAAGAATGGACTGGGGATACGCAGTATTTT	CASSQEWTGDTQYF
TRBV5-6	.	15	TRBD1	TRBJ1-2	TGTGCCAGCAGCTCACGCGGACAGGGTGGGGCTGGCTACACCTTC	CASSSRGQGGAGYTF
TRBV28	.	17	.	TRBJ2-1	TGTGCCAGCAGTTTAAAGGACATAAGGTTACTTCTCAATGAGCAGTTCTTC	CASSLKDIRLLLNEQFF
TRBV20-1	few	11	.	TRBJ2-3	TGCAGTGCTACCTTCGGGGATACGCAGTATTTT	CSATFGDTQYF
TRBV15	few	15	.	TRBJ1-4	TGTGCCACCAGCAGAGAGGGGCAGATTAATGAAAAACTGTTTTTT	CATSREGQINEKLFF
TRBV6-1	.	13	.	TRBJ2-5	TGTGCCAGCAGTGAAGTCCTTCGAGAGACCCAGTACTTC	CASSEVLRETQYF
TRBV25-1	.	15	TRBD1	TRBJ1-5	TGTGCCAGCAGTGAAACGGACAGGGCGAAGCAGCCCCAGCATTTT	CASSETDRAKQPQHF
TRBV5-1	.	14	.	TRBJ1-2	TGCGCCAGCCGAGAGACGGGGGTGAACTATGGCTACACCTTC	CASRETGVNYGYTF
TRBV9	few	15	TRBD2	TRBJ2-2	TGTGCCAGCAGCCCCCTCGGCGGGAGCGCCGGGGAGCTGTTTTTT	CASSPLGGSAGELFF
TRBV7-9	few	15	.	TRBJ2-7	TGTGCCAGCAGGGTCTGCGGGGGCCTCTCCCACGAGCAGTACTTC	CASRVCGGLSHEQYF
TRBV25-1	.	14	.	TRBJ1-1	TGTGCCAGCAGTGTGGCGGGACCAAACACTGAAGCTTTCTTT	CASSVAGPNTEAFF
TRBV4-3	.	16	TRBD2	TRBJ2-5	TGCGCCAGCAGCCGAATAGCGGGGGGATGGGGAGAGACCCAGTACTTC	CASSRIAGGWGETQYF
TRBV29-1	medium-sized	12	.	TRBJ2-5	TGCAGCGTTGACCCAGTACAAGAGACCCAGTACTTC	CSVDPVQETQYF
TRBV14	few	16	TRBD2	TRBJ2-3	TGTGCCAGCAGCCAAGAGGCGCTGGGACTAGTCGATACGCAGTATTTT	CASSQEALGLVDTQYF
TRBV4-1	.	13	.	TRBJ2-5	TGCGCCAGCAGCCAAGTGCGTGTAGAGACCCAGTACTTC	CASSQVRVETQYF
TRBV11-2	few	13	.	TRBJ2-5	TGTGCCAGCAGCTTAGATCAGGGAGGGACCCAGTACTTC	CASSLDQGGTQYF
TRBV21-1	.	13	.	TRBJ2-2	TGTGCCAGCAGTGTCAGGGGGACCGGGGAGCTGTTTTTT	CASSVRGTGELFF
TRBV7-9	few	16	.	TRBJ2-3	TGTGCCAGCAGCTTAGCGGCGAGGGGAGGAATAGATACGCAGTATTTT	CASSLAARGGIDTQYF
TRBV15	.	16	TRBD2	TRBJ2-7	TGTGCCACCAGCAGAGATCTGGCTAGCGGGTTATACGAGCAGTACTTC	CATSRDLASGLYEQYF
TRBV6-1	few	16	.	TRBJ2-5	TGTGCCAGCAGTGTAGGGGGTCAAGGGGACCAAGAGACCCAGTACTTC	CASSVGGQGDQETQYF
TRBV7-3	.	17	TRBD2	TRBJ2-1	TGTGCCAGCAGCCCGACTGCACTAGCGGGAGCCCGCAATGAGCAGTTCTTC	CASSPTALAGARNEQFF
TRBV5-6	few	14	.	TRBJ1-5	TGTGCCAGCAGCGGGGGACTGCAAAATCAGCCCCAGCATTTT	CASSGGLQNQPQHF
TRBV5-8	few	14	TRBD1	TRBJ2-2	TGTGCCAGCAGGCAACGACAGGGAACGGGGGAGCTGTTTTTT	CASRQRQGTGELFF
TRBV18	few	14	.	TRBJ2-1	TGTGCCAGCTCACCGGTAATCGGGAACAATGAGCAGTTCTTC	CASSPVIGNNEQFF
TRBV18	.	16	TRBD1	TRBJ1-2	TGTGCCAGCTCACCACGGCAAGACAGGGTTAACTATGGCTACACCTTC	CASSPRQDRVNYGYTF
TRBV2	.	13	.	TRBJ2-7	TGTGCCAGCAGTGACTTCAGGGTTAACGAGCAGTACTTC	CASSDFRVNEQYF
TRBV5-1	.	15	TRBD2	TRBJ2-5	TGCGCCAGCAGCGGGACTAGCGGGGGCCAAGAGACCCAGTACTTC	CASSGTSGGQETQYF
TRBV19	.	15	TRBD1	TRBJ1-5	TGTGCCAGTAGTTGGGACAGGAATAGCAATCAGCCCCAGCATTTT	CASSWDRNSNQPQHF